This T cell receptor (beta chain) was sequenced for a study of cytomegalovirus exposure and HLA in healthy donors. The germline V gene encodes CDR1 SGHNT and CDR2 YYREEE (reference sequence). The CDR3 sequence is 14 residues long. In the case of this clone: A junction end diverges from the germline sequence, so it may reflect a read error.

PCR amplification relied on 60 Vbeta primers (plus 13 Jbeta primers). TCRdb keeps only in-frame clones here, not all; method: immunoSEQ multiplex PCR. Found here are 90,000 or so clones, less than 80% of them singletons; the top ten hold more than 5%. The chain employs TRBV5-4 and TRBJ1-2; 8 bases map to TRBD1. The clonotype was recovered from a boy aged 10-17 years in good health and CMV-seropositive. Sequencing was carried out using PBMCs. Written as DNA, the CDR3 is TGTGCCAGCAGGGGGACAGGCCTTGCTTATGGCTACCCCTTC. Translating gives CASRGTGLAYGYPF.